The sequence of this T cell receptor beta chain was determined in a study of shared clonotypes between healthy human individuals. Overall study findings and caveats: Donors were few, which limited the genetic and exposure-history diversity represented.

The method was immunoSEQ multiplex PCR; TCRdb's version includes in-frame clones alone and lacks a portion of them. The sample includes 190,000 or so clones, approximately 61% of them seen just once. This CDR3 comprises 12 residues. Per germline, CDR1 LNHNV and CDR2 YYDKDF (reference sequence). Trimming pared 1 base from V and 4 bases from J, leaving 4 bases between. As concerns this clone: The antigen is undetermined. The same CDR3 arises from other DNA sequences in this sample as well.

The sample comprised memory CD4+ T cells sorted from blood. This sample's subset: CD45RA-negative fraction. This chain uses TRBV15 with TRBJ2-5, with D unresolved. This sequence was found in a man aged 30 to 39 in good health. The CDR3 DNA reads as TGTGCCACCAGCAGAGTTGGAGAGACCCAGTACTTC. This sequence encodes CATSRVGETQYF.